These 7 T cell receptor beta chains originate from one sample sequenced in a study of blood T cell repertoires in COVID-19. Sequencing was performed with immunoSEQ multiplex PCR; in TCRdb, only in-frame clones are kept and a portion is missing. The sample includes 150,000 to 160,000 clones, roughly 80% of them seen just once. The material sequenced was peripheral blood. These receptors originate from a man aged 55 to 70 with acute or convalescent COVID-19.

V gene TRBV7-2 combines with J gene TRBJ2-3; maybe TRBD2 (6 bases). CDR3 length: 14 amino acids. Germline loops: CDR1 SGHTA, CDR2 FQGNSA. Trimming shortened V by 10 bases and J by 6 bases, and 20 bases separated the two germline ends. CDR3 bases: TGTGCCATCGACGGGGGTCTAGGGTGGGATACGCAGTATTTT. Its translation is CAIDGGLGWDTQYF.

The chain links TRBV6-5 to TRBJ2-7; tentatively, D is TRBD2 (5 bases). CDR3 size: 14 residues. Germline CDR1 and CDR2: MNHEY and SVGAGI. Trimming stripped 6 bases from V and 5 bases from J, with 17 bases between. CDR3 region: CASSRWGEPHEQYF. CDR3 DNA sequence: TGTGCCAGCAGCCGGTGGGGAGAACCTCACGAGCAGTACTTC.

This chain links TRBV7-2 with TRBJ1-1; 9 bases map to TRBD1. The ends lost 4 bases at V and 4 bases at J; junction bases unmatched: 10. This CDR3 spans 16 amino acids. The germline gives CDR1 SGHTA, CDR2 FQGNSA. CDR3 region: CASSSRTGAGGTEAFF. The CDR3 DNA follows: TGTGCCAGCAGCTCACGGACAGGGGCGGGGGGCACTGAAGCTTTCTTT.

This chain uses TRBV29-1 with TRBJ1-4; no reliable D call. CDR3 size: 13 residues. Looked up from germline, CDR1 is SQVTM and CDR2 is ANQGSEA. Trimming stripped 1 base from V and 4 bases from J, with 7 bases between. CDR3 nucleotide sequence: TGCAGCGTTGAAGGCCTGAGTAATGAAAAACTGTTTTTT. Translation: CSVEGLSNEKLFF.

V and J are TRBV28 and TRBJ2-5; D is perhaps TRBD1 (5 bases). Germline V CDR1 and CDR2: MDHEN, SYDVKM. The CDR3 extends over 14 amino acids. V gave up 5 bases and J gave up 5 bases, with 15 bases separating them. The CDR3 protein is CASSTRTNAETQYF. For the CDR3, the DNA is TGTGCCAGCAGTACCCGGACAAATGCGGAGACCCAGTACTTC.

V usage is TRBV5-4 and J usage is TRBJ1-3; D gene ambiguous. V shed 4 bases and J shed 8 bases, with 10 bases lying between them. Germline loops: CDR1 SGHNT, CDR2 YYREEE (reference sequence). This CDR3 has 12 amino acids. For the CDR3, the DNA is TGTGCCAGCAGCGTTTGGAGGGACACCATATATTTT. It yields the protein CASSVWRDTIYF.

CDR3 sequence: CASRDRVNEQFF. CDR3 in DNA: TGTGCCAGCAGAGACAGGGTGAATGAGCAGTTCTTC. V gene TRBV2 combines with J gene TRBJ2-1; 7 nucleotides match TRBD1. Per germline, CDR1 SNHLY and CDR2 FYNNEI. The CDR3 sequence is 12 residues long. J gave up 7 bases and V 6 bases, and 3 bases lay outside the gene matches.